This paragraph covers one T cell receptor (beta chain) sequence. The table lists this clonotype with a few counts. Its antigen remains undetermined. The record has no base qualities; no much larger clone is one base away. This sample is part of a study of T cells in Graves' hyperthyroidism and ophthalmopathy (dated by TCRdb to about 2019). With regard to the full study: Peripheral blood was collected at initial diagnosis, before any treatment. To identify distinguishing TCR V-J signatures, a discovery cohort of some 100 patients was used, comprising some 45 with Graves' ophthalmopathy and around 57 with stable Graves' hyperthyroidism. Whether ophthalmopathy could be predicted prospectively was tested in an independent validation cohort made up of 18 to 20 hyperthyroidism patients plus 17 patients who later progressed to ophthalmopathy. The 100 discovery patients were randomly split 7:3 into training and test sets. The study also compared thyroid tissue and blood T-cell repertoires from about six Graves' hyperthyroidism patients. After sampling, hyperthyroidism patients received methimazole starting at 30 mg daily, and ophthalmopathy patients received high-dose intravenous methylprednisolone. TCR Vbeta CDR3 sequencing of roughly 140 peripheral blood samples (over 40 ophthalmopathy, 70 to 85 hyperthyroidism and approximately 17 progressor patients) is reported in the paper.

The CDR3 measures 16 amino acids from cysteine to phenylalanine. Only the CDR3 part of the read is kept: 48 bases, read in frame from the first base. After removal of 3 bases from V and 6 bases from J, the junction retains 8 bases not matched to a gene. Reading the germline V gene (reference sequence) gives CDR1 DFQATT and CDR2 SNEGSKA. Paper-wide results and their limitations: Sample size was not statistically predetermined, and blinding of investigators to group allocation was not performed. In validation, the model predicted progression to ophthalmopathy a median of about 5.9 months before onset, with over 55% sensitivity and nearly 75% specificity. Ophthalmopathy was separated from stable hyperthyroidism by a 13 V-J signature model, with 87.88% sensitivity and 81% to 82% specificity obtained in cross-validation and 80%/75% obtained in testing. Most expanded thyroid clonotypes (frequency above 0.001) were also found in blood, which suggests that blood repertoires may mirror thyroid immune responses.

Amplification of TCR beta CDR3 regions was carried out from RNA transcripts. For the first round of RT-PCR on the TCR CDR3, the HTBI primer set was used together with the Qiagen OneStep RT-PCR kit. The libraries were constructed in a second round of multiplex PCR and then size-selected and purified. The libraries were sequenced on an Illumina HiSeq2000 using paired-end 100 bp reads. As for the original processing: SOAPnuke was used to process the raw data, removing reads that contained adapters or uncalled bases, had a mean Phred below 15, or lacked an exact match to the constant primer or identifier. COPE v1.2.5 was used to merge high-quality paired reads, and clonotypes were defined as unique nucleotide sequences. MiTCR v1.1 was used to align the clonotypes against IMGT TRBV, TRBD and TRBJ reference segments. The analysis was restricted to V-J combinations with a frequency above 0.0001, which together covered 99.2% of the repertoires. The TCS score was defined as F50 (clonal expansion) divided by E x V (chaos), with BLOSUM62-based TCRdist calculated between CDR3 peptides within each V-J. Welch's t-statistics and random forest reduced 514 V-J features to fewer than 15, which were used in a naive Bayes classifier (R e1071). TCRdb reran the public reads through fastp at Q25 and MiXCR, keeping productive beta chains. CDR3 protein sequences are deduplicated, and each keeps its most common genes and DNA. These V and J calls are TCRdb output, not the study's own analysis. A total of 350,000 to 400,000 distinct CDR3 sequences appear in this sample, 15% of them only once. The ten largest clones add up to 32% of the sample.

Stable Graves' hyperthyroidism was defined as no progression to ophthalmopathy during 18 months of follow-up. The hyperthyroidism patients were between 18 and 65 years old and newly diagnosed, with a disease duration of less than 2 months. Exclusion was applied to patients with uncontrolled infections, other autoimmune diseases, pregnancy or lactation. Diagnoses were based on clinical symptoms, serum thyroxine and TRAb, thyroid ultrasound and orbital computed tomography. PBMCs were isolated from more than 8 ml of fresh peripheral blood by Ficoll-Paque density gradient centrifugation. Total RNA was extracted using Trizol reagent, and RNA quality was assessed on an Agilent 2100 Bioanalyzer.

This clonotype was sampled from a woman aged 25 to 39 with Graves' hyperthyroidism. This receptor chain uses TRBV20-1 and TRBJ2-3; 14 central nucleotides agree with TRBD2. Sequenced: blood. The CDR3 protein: CSARYGTSGRMDTQYF. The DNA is TGCAGTGCTAGGTACGGGACTAGCGGGAGAATGGATACGCAGTATTTT.